This T cell receptor beta chain came from a study of blood T cell repertoires in COVID-19. Study-wide background: Acute and convalescent COVID-19 specimens originated in the United States, Italy and Spain.

This clone has a single count. The data were produced by immunoSEQ multiplex PCR, yet TCRdb's version contains in-frame clones alone and is incomplete. The repertoire has approximately 280,000 clones, more than 75% of them found once; the top ten carry roughly 2.1%. Germline-derived CDR1 and CDR2 are SGHKS and YYEKEE (reference sequence). The CDR3 length is 18 residues. Trimming took off 4 bases at V and 0 bases at J, with 21 bases between the two ends. Source material: peripheral blood. The chain recombines TRBV5-5 with TRBJ2-3; tentative D call: TRBD2 (5 bases). This TCR came from a woman aged 30 to 39 who had recovered from COVID-19. The chain's CDR3 is CASSRRALAATSTDTQYF. The DNA of the CDR3 is TGTGCCAGCAGCAGGCGGGCGCTTGCCGCTACTAGCACAGATACGCAGTATTTT.